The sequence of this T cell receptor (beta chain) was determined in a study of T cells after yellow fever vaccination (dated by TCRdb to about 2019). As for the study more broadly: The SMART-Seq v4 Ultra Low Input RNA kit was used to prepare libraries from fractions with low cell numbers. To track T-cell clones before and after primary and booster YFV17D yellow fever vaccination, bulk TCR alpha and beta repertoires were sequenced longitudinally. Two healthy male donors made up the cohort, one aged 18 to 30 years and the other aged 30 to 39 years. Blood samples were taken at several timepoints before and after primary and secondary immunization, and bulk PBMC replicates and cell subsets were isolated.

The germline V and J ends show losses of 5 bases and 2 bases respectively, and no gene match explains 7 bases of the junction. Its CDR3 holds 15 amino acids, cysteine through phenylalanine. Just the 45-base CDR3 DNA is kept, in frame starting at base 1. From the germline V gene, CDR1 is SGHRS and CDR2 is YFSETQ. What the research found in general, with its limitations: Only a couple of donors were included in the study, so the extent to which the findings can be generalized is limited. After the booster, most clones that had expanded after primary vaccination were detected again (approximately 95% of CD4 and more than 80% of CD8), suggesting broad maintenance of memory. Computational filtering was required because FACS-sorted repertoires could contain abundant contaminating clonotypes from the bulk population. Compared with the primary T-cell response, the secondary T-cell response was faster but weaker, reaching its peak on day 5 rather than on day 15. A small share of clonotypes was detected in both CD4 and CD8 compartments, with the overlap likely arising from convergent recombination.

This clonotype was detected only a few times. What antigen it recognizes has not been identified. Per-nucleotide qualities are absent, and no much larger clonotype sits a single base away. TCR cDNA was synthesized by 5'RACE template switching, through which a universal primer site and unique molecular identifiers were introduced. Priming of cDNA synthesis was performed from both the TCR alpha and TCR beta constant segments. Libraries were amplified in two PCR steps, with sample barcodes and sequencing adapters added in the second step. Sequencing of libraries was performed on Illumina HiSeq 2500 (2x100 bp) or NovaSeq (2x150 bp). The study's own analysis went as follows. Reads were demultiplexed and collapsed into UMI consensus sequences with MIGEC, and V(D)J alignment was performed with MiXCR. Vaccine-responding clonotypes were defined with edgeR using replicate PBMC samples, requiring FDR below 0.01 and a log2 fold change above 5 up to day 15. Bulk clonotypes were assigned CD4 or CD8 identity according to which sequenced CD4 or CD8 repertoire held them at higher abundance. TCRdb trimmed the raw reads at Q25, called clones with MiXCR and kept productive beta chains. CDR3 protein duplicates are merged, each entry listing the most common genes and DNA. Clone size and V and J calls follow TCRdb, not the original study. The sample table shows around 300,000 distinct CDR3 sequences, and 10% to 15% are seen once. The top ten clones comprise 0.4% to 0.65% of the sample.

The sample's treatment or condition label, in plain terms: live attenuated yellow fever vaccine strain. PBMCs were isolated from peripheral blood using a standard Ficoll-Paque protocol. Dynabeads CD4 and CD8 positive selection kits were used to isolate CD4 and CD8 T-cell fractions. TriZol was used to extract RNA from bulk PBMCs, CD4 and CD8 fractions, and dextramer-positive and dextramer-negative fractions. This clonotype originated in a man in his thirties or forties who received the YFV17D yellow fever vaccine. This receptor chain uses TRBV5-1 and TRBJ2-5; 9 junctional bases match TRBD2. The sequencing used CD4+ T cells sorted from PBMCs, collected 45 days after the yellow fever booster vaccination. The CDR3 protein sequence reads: CASSPGLAVQETQYF. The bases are TGCGCCAGCAGTCCGGGACTAGCAGTACAAGAGACCCAGTACTTC.